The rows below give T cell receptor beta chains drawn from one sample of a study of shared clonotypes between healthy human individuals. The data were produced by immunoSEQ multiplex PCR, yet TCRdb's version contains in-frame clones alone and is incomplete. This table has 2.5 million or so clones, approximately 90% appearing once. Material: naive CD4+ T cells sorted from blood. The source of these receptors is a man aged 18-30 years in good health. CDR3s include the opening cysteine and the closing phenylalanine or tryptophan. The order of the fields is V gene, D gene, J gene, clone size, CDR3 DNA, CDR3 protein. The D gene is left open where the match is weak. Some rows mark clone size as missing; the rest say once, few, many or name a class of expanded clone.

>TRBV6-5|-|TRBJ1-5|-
TGTGCCAGCAGTTACTTTCCCGATCAGCCCCAGCATTTT
CASSYFPDQPQHF
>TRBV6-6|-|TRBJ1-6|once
TGTGCCAGCAGGCTACTTCAGGGGAGTGATTCACCCCTCCACTTT
CASRLLQGSDSPLHF
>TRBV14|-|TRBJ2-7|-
TGTGCCAGCAGCCAATTGGGGGCGGTCGAGCAGTACTTC
CASSQLGAVEQYF
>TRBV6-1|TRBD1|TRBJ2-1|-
TGTGCCAGCAGTGAAATTCTTGGGACAGGGAGTGAGCAGTTCTTC
CASSEILGTGSEQFF
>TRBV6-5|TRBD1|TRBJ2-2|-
TGTGCCAGCAGTTTGAGGGACAGGGGCACCGGGGAGCTGTTTTTT
CASSLRDRGTGELFF
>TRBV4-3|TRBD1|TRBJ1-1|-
TGCGCCAGCAGCCAAGATAGTAGGCAGGGGGCAGGGGACACTGAAGCTTTCTTT
CASSQDSRQGAGDTEAFF
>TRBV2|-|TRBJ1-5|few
TGTGCCAGCAGTGAACTGCAAAGTAGTCAGCCCCAGCATTTT
CASSELQSSQPQHF
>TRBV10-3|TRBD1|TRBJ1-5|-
TGTGCCATCAGAACAGGGGGGGATCAGCCCCAGCATTTT
CAIRTGGDQPQHF
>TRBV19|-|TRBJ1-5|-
TGTGCCAGTAAAGCACAGGTACTGTTGAGCAATCAGCCCCAGCATTTT
CASKAQVLLSNQPQHF
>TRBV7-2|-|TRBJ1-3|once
TGTGCCAGCAGCTGGACGGATTCTGGAAACACCATATATTTT
CASSWTDSGNTIYF
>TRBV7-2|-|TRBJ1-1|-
TGTGCCAGCAGCTCCCGGGGTAGGGGAACTGAAGCTTTCTTT
CASSSRGRGTEAFF
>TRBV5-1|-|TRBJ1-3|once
TGCGCCAGCAGCTTGGAAGGGAACTCTGGAAACACCATATATTTT
CASSLEGNSGNTIYF